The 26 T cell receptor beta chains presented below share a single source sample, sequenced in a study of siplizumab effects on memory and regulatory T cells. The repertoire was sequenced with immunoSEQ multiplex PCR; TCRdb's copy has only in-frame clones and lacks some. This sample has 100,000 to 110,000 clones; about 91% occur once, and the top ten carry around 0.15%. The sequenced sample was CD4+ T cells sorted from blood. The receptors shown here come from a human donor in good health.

CDR3 bases: TGTGCCACCAGACAGGGGCCTGCATATCACGGGGAGCTGTTTTTT. It is translated as CATRQGPAYHGELFF. V is TRBV19 and J is TRBJ2-2; 8 bases fit TRBD1. Unmatched junction bases numbered 14, after V lost 10 bases and J lost 7 bases. The CDR3 sequence is 15 residues long. Per the germline V gene, CDR1 is LNHDA and CDR2 is SQIVND (reference sequence). Drawing the rest from reference TRBV19 and TRBJ2-2, the complete variable domain is DGGITQSPKYLFRKEGQNVTLSCEQNLNHDAMYWYRQDPGQGLRLIYYSQIVNDFQKGDIAEGYSVSREKKESFPLTVTSAQKNPTAFYLCATRQGPAYHGELFFGEGSRLTVL.

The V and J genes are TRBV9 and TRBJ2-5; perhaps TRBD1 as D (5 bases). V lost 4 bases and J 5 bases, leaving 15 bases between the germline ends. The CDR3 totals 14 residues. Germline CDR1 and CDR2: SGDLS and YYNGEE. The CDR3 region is CASSPPGAGETQYF. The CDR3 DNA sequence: TGTGCCAGCAGCCCCCCTGGGGCAGGGGAGACCCAGTACTTC.

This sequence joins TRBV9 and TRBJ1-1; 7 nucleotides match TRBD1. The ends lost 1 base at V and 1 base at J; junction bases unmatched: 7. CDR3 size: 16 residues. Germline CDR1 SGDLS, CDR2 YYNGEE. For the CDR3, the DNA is TGTGCCAGCAGCGTATCCTCACAGGGGTGGAACACTGAAGCTTTCTTT. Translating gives CASSVSSQGWNTEAFF.

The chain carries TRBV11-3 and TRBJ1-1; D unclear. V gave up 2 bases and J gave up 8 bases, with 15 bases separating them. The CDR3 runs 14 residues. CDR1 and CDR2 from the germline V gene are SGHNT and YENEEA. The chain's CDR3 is CASSLHQSVVEAFF. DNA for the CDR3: TGTGCCAGCAGCTTACACCAATCGGTGGTCGAAGCTTTCTTT.

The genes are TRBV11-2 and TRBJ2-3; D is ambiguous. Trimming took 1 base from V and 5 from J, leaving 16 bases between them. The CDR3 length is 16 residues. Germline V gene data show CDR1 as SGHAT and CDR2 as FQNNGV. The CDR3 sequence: CASSLVSTLYGDTQYF. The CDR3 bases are TGTGCCAGCAGCTTAGTGTCCACATTATACGGAGATACGCAGTATTTT. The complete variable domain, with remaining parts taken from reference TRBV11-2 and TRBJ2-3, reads EAGVAQSPRYKIIEKRQSVAFWCNPISGHATLYWYQQILGQGPKLLIQFQNNGVVDDSQLPKDRFSAERLKGVDSTLKIQPAKLEDSAVYLCASSLVSTLYGDTQYFGPGTRLTVL.

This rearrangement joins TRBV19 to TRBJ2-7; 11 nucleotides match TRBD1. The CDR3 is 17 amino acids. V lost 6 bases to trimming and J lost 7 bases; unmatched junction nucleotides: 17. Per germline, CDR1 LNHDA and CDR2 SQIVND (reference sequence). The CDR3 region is CASRWTGGRPGMREQYF. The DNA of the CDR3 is TGTGCCAGTAGATGGACAGGGGGCCGGCCTGGAATGAGAGAGCAGTACTTC.

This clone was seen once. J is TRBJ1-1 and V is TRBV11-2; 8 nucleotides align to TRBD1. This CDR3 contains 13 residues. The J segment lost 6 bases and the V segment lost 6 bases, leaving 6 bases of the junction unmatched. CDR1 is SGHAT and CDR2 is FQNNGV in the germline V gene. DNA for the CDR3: TGTGCCAGCAGTCAGGACAGGGCCGCTGAAGCTTTCTTT. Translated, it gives CASSQDRAAEAFF.

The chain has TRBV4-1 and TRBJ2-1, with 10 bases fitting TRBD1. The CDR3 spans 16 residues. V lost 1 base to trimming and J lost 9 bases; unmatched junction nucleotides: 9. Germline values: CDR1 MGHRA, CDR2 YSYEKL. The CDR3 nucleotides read TGCGCCAGCAGCCAAGCAATGGGACAGGGGATCGGTGAGCAGTTCTTC. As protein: CASSQAMGQGIGEQFF.

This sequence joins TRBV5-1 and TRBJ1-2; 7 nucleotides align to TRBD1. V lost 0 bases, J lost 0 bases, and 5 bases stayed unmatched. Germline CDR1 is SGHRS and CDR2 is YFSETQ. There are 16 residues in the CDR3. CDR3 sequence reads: CASSLGGQVANYGYTF. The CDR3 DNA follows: TGCGCCAGCAGCTTGGGAGGACAGGTAGCTAACTATGGCTACACCTTC. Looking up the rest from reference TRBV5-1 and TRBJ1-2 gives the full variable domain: KAGVTQTPRYLIKTRGQQVTLSCSPISGHRSVSWYQQTPGQGLQFLFEYFSETQRNKGNFPGRFSGRQFSNSRSEMNVSTLELGDSALYLCASSLGGQVANYGYTFGSGTRLTVV.

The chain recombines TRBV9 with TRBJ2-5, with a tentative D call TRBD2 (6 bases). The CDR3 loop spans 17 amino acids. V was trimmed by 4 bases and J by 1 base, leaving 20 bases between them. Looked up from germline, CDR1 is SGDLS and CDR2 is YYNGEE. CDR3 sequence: CASSSGTALSSQETQYF. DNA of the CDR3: TGTGCCAGCAGCTCCGGGACTGCACTATCAAGCCAAGAGACCCAGTACTTC. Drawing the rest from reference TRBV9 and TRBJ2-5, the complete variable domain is DSGVTQTPKHLITATGQRVTLRCSPRSGDLSVYWYQQSLDQGLQFLIQYYNGEERAKGNILERFSAQQFPDLHSELNLSSLELGDSALYFCASSSGTALSSQETQYFGPGTRLLVL.

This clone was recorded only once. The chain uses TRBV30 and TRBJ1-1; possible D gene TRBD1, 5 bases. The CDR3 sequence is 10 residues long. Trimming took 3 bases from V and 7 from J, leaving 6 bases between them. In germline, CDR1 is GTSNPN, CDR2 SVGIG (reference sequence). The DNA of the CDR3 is TGTGCCTGGAGACAGGTTGAAGCTTTCTTT. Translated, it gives CAWRQVEAFF.

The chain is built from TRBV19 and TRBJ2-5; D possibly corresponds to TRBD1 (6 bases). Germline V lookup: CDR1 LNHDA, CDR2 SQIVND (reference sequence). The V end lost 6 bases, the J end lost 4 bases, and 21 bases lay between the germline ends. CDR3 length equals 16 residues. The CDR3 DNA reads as TGTGCCAGTAGCACACCTACCACAGGGAAGGGAGAGACCCAGTACTTC. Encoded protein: CASSTPTTGKGETQYF. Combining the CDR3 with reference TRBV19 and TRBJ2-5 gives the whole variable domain DGGITQSPKYLFRKEGQNVTLSCEQNLNHDAMYWYRQDPGQGLRLIYYSQIVNDFQKGDIAEGYSVSREKKESFPLTVTSAQKNPTAFYLCASSTPTTGKGETQYFGPGTRLLVL.

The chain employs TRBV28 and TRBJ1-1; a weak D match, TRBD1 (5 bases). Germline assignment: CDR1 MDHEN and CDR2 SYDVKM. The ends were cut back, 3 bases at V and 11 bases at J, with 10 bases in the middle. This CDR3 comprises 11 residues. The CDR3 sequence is CASSFVGTAFF. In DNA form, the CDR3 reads TGTGCCAGCAGTTTTGTAGGGACGGCTTTCTTT.

The CDR3 bases are TGTGCCAGTAGTACCGCCGGGACATCGAGCTCCTACGAGCAGTACTTC. Its translation: CASSTAGTSSSYEQYF. The chain links TRBV19 to TRBJ2-7, with a tentative D call TRBD1 (6 bases). CDR1 and CDR2 from the germline V gene are LNHDA and SQIVND (reference sequence). Trimming removed 4 bases from V and 0 bases from J, with 16 bases in between. The CDR3 runs to 16 residues. Drawing the rest from reference TRBV19 and TRBJ2-7, the complete variable domain is DGGITQSPKYLFRKEGQNVTLSCEQNLNHDAMYWYRQDPGQGLRLIYYSQIVNDFQKGDIAEGYSVSREKKESFPLTVTSAQKNPTAFYLCASSTAGTSSSYEQYFGPGTRLTVT.

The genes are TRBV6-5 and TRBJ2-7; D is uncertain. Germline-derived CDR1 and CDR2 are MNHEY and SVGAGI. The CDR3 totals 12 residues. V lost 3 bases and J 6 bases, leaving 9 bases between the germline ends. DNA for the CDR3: TGTGCCAGCAGTTATTCCAGAGCCGAGCAGTACTTC. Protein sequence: CASSYSRAEQYF.

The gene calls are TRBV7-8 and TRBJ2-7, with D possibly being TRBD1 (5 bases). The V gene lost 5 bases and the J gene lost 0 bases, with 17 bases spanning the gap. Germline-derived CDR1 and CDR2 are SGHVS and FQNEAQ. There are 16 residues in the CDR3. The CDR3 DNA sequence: TGTGCCAGCAGCCCCTCGGACATTCCGAGCTCCTACGAGCAGTACTTC. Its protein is CASSPSDIPSSYEQYF.

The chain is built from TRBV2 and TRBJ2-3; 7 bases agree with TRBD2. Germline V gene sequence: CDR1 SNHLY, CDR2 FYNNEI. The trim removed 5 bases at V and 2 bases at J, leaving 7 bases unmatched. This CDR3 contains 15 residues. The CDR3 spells CASSYWGTNTDTQYF. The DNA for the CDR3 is TGTGCCAGCAGTTACTGGGGGACTAACACAGATACGCAGTATTTT.

CDR3 DNA sequence: TGTGCCAGTAGGGTGACAGGAGCCGAGTTTGACTACACCTTC. It yields the protein CASRVTGAEFDYTF. The chain uses TRBV19 and TRBJ1-2; weak D call: TRBD1 (6 bases). The germline CDR1 and CDR2 sequences are LNHDA and SQIVND (reference sequence). The CDR3 spans 14 residues. Deletions cut 6 bases from V and 10 bases from J, with 21 bases between.

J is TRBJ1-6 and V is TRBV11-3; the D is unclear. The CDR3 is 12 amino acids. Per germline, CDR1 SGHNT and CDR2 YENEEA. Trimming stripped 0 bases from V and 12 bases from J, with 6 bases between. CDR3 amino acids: CASSLDRGPLHF. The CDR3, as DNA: TGTGCCAGCAGCTTAGATCGAGGACCCCTCCACTTT.

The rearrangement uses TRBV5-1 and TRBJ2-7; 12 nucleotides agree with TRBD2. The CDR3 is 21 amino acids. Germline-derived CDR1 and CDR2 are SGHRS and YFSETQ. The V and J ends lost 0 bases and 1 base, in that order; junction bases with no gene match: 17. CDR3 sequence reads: CASSLGFPTSGGSVRSYEQYF. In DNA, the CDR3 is TGCGCCAGCAGCTTGGGTTTTCCGACTAGCGGGGGCTCGGTCAGATCCTACGAGCAGTACTTC.

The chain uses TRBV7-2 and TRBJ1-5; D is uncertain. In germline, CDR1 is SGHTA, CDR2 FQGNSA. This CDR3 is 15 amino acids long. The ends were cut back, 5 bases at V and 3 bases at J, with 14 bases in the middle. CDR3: CASSLRTGPNQPQHF. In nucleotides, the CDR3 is TGTGCCAGCAGCCTGCGTACGGGCCCCAATCAGCCCCAGCATTTT.

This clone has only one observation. This CDR3 is CASSPPNSAPTDTQYF. Written as DNA, the CDR3 is TGTGCCAGCTCACCACCGAACAGTGCCCCCACAGATACGCAGTATTTT. The gene calls are TRBV18 and TRBJ2-3; unclear D gene. The CDR3 sequence is 16 residues long. V lost 0 bases, J lost 2 bases, and 12 bases lay in between. Germline V gene data show CDR1 as KGHSH and CDR2 as LQKENI.

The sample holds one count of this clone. CDR3 bases: TGTGCCAGCAGCCAGGACTTAGCGGGGGGGCACACCGGGGAGCTGTTTTTT. Residues: CASSQDLAGGHTGELFF. The chain is built from TRBV4-2 and TRBJ2-2; 11 bases match TRBD2. This CDR3 is built from 17 residues. Germline V gives CDR1 LGHNA, CDR2 YNFKEQ. V lost 3 bases and J lost 3; bases outside the gene matches: 6.

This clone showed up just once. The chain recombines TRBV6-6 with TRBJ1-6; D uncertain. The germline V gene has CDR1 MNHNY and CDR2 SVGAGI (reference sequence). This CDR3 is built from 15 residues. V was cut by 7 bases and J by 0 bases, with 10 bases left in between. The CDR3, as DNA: TGTGCCAGCACGAGCACGAGCTCCTATAATTCACCCCTCCACTTT. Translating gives CASTSTSSYNSPLHF.

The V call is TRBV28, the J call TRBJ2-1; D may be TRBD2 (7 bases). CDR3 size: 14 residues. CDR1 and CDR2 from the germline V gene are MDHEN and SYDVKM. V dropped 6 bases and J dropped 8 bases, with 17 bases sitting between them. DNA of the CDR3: TGTGCCAGCAGCCCCGCCGGGGGGCGAGATGAGCAGTTCTTC. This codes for CASSPAGGRDEQFF.

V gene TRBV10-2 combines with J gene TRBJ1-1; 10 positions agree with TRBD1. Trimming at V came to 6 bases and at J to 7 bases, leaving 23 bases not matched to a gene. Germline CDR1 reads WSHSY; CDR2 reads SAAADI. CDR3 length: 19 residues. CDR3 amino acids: CASRNDRGLSFWEELEAFF. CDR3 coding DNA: TGCGCCAGCAGGAACGACAGGGGGCTTAGTTTTTGGGAAGAACTTGAAGCTTTCTTT.